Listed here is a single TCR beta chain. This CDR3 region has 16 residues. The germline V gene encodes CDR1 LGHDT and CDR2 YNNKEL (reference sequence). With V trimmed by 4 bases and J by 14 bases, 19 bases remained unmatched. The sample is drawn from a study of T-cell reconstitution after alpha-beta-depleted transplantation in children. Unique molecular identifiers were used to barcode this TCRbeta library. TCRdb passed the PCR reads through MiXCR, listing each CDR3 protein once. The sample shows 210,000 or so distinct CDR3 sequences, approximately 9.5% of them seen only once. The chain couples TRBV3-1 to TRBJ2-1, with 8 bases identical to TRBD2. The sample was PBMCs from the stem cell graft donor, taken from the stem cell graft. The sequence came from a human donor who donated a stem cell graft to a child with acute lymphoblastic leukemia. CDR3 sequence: CASSRHRGGSGELEFF. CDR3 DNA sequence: TGTGCCAGCAGCCGACATCGGGGGGGGTCAGGCGAGTTGGAGTTCTTC.